The T cell receptor beta chain under discussion was sequenced for a study of T cell responses to AZD1222 COVID-19 vaccine. Study conclusions and caveats: Clonal diversity was possibly underestimated, and white British individuals and females predominated among donors. Unmutated variant regions reportedly attract nearly half of all spike-specific TCRs. Spike-wide coverage was observed for vaccine-associated CD4 TCRs, with dominant responses at 160-218 and 743-854.

Per the germline V gene, CDR1 is SEHNR and CDR2 is FQNEAQ (reference sequence). Trimming left V 6 bases short and J 13 bases short, with 18 bases between. This CDR3 region has 12 residues. A note on this clone: Its antigen remains unknown.

Produced via immunoSEQ multiplex PCR; TCRdb's table is partial and in-frame only. The sample records about 95,000 clones, around 90% being singletons. The chain combines TRBV7-9 with TRBJ1-2; D remains unclear. Material: peripheral blood, obtained on day 0 of AZD1222 vaccination. This sequence originates from an adult in good health. CDR3 protein: CASSDTLRDVTF. CDR3 bases: TGTGCCAGCAGTGATACTTTACGAGATGTCACCTTC.